This T cell receptor beta chain derives from a study of OX40 agonist ivuxolimab in advanced cancers. Study information: Patients got intravenous ivuxolimab at 0.01 to 10 mg/kg every 2 weeks. The study, taken as a whole, reports: At doses 0.1 to 3.0 mg/kg, CD4+ and CD8+ clones expanded. Patients who responded partially at 0.1-3.0 mg/kg showed clonal expansion ranking among the lowest. On average, CD8+ T cells showed a greater number of expanded clones than CD4+.

In the case of this clone: What it binds is unknown.

Assay used: immunoSEQ multiplex PCR; TCRdb lists only in-frame clones, some missing. The table has about 95,000 clones, about 85% seen once. The V gene lost 0 bases and the J gene lost 6 bases, with 9 bases spanning the gap. The germline gives CDR1 MNHEY, CDR2 SMNVEV (reference sequence). This CDR3 region has 13 residues. This chain links TRBV27 with TRBJ2-7; possibly TRBD2 for D (6 bases). The sequence was collected from an adult with an advanced solid tumor such as melanoma, head and neck, liver or kidney cancer. The sample in question was CD4+ or CD8+ T cells sorted from blood, obtained in a trial of the OX40 agonist ivuxolimab. CDR3 DNA sequence: TGTGCCAGCAGTTTATCTTCGGGAGCCGAGCAGTACTTC. This gives the protein CASSLSSGAEQYF.